This T cell receptor (beta chain) is from a study of metastatic and nonmetastatic thyroid tumors. Study-wide background: Where malignant and benign thyroid patients were concerned, repertoires were compared across blood and tumor or nodule tissue. The study's findings and limits: As reported, TCR beta diversity in blood and tumor was significantly higher in malignant thyroid tumors than in benign nodules.

This clone was detected ten times or more. Its antigen is not identified. Within the sample, other DNA sequences also encode this same CDR3. In the authors' workflow: A classifier of distant metastasis in papillary thyroid cancer was built from CDR3 differences (across clinicopathological groups). TCRdb used MiXCR to call clones anew from the PCR reads. The V and J calls reflect TCRdb's pipeline rather than the authors' work. Found here are 50,000 or so clones, over 15% of them singletons; the top ten hold just under 3%. Every patient was untreated before thyroid surgery. V was shortened by 7 bases and J by 3 bases, with 15 bases between the two germline ends. The germline V gene encodes CDR1 MDHEN and CDR2 SYDVKM. This CDR3 comprises 14 residues.

V usage is TRBV28 and J usage is TRBJ1-1, with D maybe TRBD1 (5 bases). Sequences were obtained from blood. The sequence was collected from a female donor with papillary thyroid cancer or a benign thyroid nodule (not recorded which). Some clones in this sample may be carry-over from other donors' samples. The DNA for the CDR3 is TGTGCCAGCATCCAATACAGGATCGACACTGAAGCTTTCTTT. Translation gives CASIQYRIDTEAFF.